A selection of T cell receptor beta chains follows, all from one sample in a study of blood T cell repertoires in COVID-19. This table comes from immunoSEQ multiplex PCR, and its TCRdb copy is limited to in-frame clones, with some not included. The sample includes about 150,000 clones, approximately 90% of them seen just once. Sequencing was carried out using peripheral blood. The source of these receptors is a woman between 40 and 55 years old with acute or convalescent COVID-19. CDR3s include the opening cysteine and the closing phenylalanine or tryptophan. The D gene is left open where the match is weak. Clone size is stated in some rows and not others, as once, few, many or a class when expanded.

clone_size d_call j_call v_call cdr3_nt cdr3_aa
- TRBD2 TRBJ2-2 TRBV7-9 TGTGCCAGCAGGCACGGCCTAGCGGACACCGGGGAGCTGTTTTTT CASRHGLADTGELFF
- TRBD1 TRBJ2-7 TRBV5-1 TGCGCCAGCACGGGACAGGGGTACGAGCAGTACTTC CASTGQGYEQYF
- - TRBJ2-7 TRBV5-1 TGCGCCAGCAGCTGGACAGTCTCCTACGAGCAGTACTTC CASSWTVSYEQYF
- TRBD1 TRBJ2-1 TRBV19 TGTGCCAGTAGTATAGGAGGTACAGGGGGGAGCTCCTACAATGAGCAGTTCTTC CASSIGGTGGSSYNEQFF
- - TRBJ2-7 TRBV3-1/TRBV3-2 TGTGCCAGCAGCCAAGAGAACAGGGTATACTACGAGCAGTACTTC CASSQENRVYYEQYF
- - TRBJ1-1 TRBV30 TGTGCCTGGATTCCGCTAGGTACTGAAGCTTTCTTT CAWIPLGTEAFF
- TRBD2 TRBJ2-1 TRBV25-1 TGTGCCAGCAGTGAATGGGGGGGAGCGGGCAATGAGCAGTTCTTC CASSEWGGAGNEQFF
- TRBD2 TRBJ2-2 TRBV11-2 TGTGCCAGCAGACCTAGACTAGCGGGGATAACCGGGGAGCTGTTTTTT CASRPRLAGITGELFF
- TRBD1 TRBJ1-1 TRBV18 TGTGCCAGCTCACGGGGGACAGCCATGAACACTGAAGCTTTCTTT CASSRGTAMNTEAFF
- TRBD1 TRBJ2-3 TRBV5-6 TGTGCCAGCAGCTTGCGGACAGGGGTGATAGATACGCAGTATTTT CASSLRTGVIDTQYF
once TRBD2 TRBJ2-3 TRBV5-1 TGCGCCAGCAGCTTGGATCCTACTAGCGGTAGCACAGATACGCAGTATTTT CASSLDPTSGSTDTQYF
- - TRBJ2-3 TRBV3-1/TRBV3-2 TGTGCCAGCAGCCAAGGGTTACTTCCGGGCACAGATACGCAGTATTTT CASSQGLLPGTDTQYF
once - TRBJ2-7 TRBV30 TGTGCCTGGAGTCCTAAGTACGAGCAGTACTTC CAWSPKYEQYF
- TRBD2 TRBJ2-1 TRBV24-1 TGTGCCACCAGTGATTTCAGTACTAGCGGTTACAATGAGCAGTTCTTC CATSDFSTSGYNEQFF
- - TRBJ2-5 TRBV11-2 TGTGCCAGCAGCTTAGAGGCTCAGGCCGCTAAAGAGACCCAGTACTTC CASSLEAQAAKETQYF
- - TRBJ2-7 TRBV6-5 TGTGCCAGCAGTCCCGGTCAAGCGACCTACGAGCAGTACTTC CASSPGQATYEQYF
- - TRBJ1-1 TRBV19 TGTGCCAGTAGTAGCACACGCAACACTGAAGCTTTCTTT CASSSTRNTEAFF
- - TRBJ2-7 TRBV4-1 TGCGCCAGCAGCCAAGATTACAGCTACGAGCAGTACTTC CASSQDYSYEQYF
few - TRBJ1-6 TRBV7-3 TGTGCCAGCAGCTTAATCGGCAGCGATTCACCCCTCCACTTT CASSLIGSDSPLHF
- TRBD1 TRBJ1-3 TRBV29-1 TGCAGCGTTGAGAAGACAGGGCCATCTGGAAACACCATATATTTT CSVEKTGPSGNTIYF
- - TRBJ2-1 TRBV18 TGTGCCAGCTCGCCCGGAGGAAGCTACAATGAGCAGTTCTTC CASSPGGSYNEQFF
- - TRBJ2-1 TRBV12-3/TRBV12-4 TGTGCCAGCAGCCCGACCGCTAGGAATGAGCAGTTCTTC CASSPTARNEQFF
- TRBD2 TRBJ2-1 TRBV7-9 TGTGCCAGCAGCTCAGGACTAGCGGAGTACTACAATGAGCAGTTCTTC CASSSGLAEYYNEQFF
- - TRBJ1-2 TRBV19 TGTGCCAGTAGTATGAGGCAGGGGTCGGTTAAGTTGGACCACTATGGCTACACCTTC CASSMRQGSVKLDHYGYTF
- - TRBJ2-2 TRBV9 TGTGCCAGCAGCGGGACTACGACGACAACCGGGGAGCTGTTTTTT CASSGTTTTTGELFF
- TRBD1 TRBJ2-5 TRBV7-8 TGTGCCAGCAGCCTCCGGACAGGGTTGGGGGAGACCCAGTACTTC CASSLRTGLGETQYF
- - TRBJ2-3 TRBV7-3 TGTGCCAGCAGCATCGGTCCGTCGGATACGCAGTATTTT CASSIGPSDTQYF
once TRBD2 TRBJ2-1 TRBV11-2 TGTGCCAGCAGCTTAGACCGACTAGCAAGCAATGAGCAGTTCTTC CASSLDRLASNEQFF
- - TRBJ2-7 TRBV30 TGTGCCTGGAGTGTCGGGGCCTACGAGCAGTACTTC CAWSVGAYEQYF
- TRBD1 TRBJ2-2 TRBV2 TGTGCCAGCTCGGTTGGTGTCGGGACAGGGGGCACCGGGGAGCTGTTTTTT CASSVGVGTGGTGELFF
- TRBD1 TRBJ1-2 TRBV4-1 TGCGCCAGCACCTCAGGGGGTGGCTACACCTTC CASTSGGGYTF
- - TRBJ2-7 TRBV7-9 TGTGCCAGCAGCGGTTCGGATAGCGGAACGTACGAGCAGTACTTC CASSGSDSGTYEQYF
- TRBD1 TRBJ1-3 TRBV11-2 TGTGCCAGCAGCCCTGGGACAGGTCGGACTGGAAACACCATATATTTT CASSPGTGRTGNTIYF
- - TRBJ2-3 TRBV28 TGTGCCAGCAGCTTGAGAAACACAGATACGCAGTATTTT CASSLRNTDTQYF
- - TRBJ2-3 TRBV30 TGTGCCTGGAGTGTACCAGGGGAACTCACAGATACGCAGTATTTT CAWSVPGELTDTQYF
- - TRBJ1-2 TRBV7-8 TGTGCCAGCAGTCCAGGGGACTATGGCTACACCTTC CASSPGDYGYTF
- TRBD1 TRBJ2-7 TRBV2 TGTGCCAGCATCGATAGTCACAGGGGGAAGGAGCAGTACTTC CASIDSHRGKEQYF
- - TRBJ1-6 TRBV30 TGTGCCTGGAGTGTACGTTCAGCGAGGGTCAGTCTTAATTCACCCCTCCACTTT CAWSVRSARVSLNSPLHF
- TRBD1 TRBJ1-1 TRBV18 TGTGCCAGCTCACGCGACAGGGGGAACACTGAAGCTTTCTTT CASSRDRGNTEAFF
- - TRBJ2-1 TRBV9 TGTGCCAGCAGCGTCCAATCCGGGACTTCCTACAATGAGCAGTTCTTC CASSVQSGTSYNEQFF
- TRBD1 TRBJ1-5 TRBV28 TGTGCCAGCAGTTTCAGTTTACTTGTAACTACAGGGGGCATTTTAATTAGTCAGCCCCAGCATTTT CASSFSLLVTTGGILISQPQHF
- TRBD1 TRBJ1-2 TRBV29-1 TGCAGCGTTGAGACCGGGACAGGGGTTGCGAGTGGCTACACCTTC CSVETGTGVASGYTF
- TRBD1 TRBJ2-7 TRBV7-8 TGTGCCAGCAGCTTAGTGGCAGGGGGCGGCTACGAGCAGTACTTC CASSLVAGGGYEQYF
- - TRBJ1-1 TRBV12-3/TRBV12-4 TGTGCCAGCACTTCTATTATGGACACTGAAGCTTTCTTT CASTSIMDTEAFF